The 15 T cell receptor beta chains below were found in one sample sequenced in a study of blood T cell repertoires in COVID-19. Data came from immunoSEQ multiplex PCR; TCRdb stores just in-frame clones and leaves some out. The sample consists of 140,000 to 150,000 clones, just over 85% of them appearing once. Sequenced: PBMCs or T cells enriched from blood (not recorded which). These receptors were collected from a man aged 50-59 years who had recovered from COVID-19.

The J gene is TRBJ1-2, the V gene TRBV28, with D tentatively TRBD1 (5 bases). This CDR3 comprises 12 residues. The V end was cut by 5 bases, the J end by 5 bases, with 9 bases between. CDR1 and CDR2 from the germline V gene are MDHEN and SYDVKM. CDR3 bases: TGTGCCAGCAGTCCAGGGACTTATGGCTACACCTTC. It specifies CASSPGTYGYTF.

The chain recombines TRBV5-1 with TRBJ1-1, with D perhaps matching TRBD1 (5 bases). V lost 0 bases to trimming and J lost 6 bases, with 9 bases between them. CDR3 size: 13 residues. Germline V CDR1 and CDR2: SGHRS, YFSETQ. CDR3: CASSLALGPEAFF. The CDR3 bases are TGCGCCAGCAGCTTGGCGCTGGGGCCTGAAGCTTTCTTT.

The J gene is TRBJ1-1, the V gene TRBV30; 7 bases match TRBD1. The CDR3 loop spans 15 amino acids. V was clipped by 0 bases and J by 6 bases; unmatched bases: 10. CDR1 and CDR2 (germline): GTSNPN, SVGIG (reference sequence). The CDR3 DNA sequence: TGTGCCTGGAGTGTACCTGGGACAGCCGACTCTGAAGCTTTCTTT. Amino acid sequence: CAWSVPGTADSEAFF.

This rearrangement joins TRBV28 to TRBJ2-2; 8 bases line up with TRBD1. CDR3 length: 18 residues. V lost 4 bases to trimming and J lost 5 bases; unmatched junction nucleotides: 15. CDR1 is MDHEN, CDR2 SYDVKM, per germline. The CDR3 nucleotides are TGTGCCAGCAGTTACCTTTTCCCCCGGGACAGGAGGACCGGGGAGCTGTTTTTT. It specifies CASSYLFPRDRRTGELFF. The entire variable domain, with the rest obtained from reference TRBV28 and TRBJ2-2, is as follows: DVKVTQSSRYLVKRTGEKVFLECVQDMDHENMFWYRQDPGLGLRLIYFSYDVKMKEKGDIPEGYSVSREKKERFSLILESASTNQTSMYLCASSYLFPRDRRTGELFFGEGSRLTVL.

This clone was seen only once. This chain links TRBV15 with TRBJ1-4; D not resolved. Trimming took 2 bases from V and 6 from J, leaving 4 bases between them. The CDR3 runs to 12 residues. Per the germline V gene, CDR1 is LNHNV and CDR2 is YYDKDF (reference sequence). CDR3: CATSRFYEKLFF. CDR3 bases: TGTGCCACCAGCAGATTCTATGAAAAACTGTTTTTT.

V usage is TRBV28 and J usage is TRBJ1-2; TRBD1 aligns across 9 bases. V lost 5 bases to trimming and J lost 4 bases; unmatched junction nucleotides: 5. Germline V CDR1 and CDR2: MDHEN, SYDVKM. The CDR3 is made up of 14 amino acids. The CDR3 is CASSHGTGSYGYTF. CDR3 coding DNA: TGTGCCAGCAGTCACGGGACAGGGAGCTATGGCTACACCTTC.

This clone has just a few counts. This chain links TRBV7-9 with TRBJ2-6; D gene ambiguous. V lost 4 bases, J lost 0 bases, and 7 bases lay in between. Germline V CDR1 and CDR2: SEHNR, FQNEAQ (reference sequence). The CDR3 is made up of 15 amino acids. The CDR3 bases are TGTGCCAGCAGCTCCCACACCTCTGGGGCCAACGTCCTGACTTTC. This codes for CASSSHTSGANVLTF.

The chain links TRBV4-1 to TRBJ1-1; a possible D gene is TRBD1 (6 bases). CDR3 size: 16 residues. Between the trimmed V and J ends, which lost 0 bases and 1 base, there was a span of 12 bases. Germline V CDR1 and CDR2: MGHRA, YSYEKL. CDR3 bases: TGCGCCAGCAGCCAAGAGACAGGACGGACGAACACTGAAGCTTTCTTT. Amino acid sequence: CASSQETGRTNTEAFF.

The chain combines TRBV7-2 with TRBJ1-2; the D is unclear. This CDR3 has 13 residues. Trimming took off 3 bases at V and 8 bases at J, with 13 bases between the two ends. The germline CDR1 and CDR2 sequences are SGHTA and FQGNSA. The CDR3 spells CASSFAEFEGYTF. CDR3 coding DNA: TGTGCCAGCAGCTTTGCGGAGTTCGAAGGCTACACCTTC.

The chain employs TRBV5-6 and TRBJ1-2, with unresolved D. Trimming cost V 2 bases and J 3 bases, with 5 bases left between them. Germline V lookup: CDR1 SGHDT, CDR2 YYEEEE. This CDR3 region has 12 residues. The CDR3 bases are TGTGCCAGCAGCTTCGGTCACTATGGCTACACCTTC. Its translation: CASSFGHYGYTF. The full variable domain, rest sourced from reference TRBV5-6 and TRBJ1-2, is DAGVTQSPTHLIKTRGQQVTLRCSPKSGHDTVSWYQQALGQGPQFIFQYYEEEERQRGNFPDRFSGHQFPNYSSELNVNALLLGDSALYLCASSFGHYGYTFGSGTRLTVV.

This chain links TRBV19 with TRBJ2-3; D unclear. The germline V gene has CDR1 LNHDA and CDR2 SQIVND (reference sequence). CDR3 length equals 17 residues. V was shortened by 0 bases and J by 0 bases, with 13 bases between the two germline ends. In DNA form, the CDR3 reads TGTGCCAGTAGTATAGATCCGCCCGGGTCTAGCACAGATACGCAGTATTTT. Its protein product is CASSIDPPGSSTDTQYF.

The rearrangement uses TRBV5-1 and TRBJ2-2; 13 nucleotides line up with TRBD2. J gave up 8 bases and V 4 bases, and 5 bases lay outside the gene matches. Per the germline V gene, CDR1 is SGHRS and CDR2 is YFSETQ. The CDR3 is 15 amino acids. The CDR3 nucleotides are TGCGCCAGCAGCCCCTGGACTAGCGGGAGAGGGGAGCTGTTTTTT. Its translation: CASSPWTSGRGELFF.

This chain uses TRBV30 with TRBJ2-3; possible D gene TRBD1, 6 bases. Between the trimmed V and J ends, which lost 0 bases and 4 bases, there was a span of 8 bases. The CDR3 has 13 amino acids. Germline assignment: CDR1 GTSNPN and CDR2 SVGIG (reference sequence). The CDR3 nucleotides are TGTGCCTGGAGTGTGCAGGGGTCAGATACGCAGTATTTT. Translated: CAWSVQGSDTQYF. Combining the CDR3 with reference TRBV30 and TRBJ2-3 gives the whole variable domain SQTIHQWPATLVQPVGSPLSLECTVEGTSNPNLYWYRQAAGRGLQLLFYSVGIGQISSEVPQNLSASRPQDRQFILSSKKLLLSDSGFYLCAWSVQGSDTQYFGPGTRLTVL.

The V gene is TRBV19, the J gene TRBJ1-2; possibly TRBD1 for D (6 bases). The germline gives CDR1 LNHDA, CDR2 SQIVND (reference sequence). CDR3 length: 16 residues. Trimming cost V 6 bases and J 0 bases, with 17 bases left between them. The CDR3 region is CASSPSGGRANYGYTF. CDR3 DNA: TGTGCCAGTAGCCCCTCGGGGGGCAGGGCTAACTATGGCTACACCTTC. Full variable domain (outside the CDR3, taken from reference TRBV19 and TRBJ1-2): DGGITQSPKYLFRKEGQNVTLSCEQNLNHDAMYWYRQDPGQGLRLIYYSQIVNDFQKGDIAEGYSVSREKKESFPLTVTSAQKNPTAFYLCASSPSGGRANYGYTFGSGTRLTVV.

The CDR3 DNA is TGTGCCACCAGGGTACTCGGAGAGCCTAGCAATGAGCAGTTCTTC. Translation: CATRVLGEPSNEQFF. V usage is TRBV15 and J usage is TRBJ2-1; D remains unclear. V lost 6 bases and J 6 bases, leaving 18 bases between the germline ends. Germline V gives CDR1 LNHNV, CDR2 YYDKDF (reference sequence). The CDR3 runs 15 residues. The full variable domain, rest sourced from reference TRBV15 and TRBJ2-1, is DAMVIQNPRYQVTQFGKPVTLSCSQTLNHNVMYWYQQKSSQAPKLLFHYYDKDFNNEADTPDNFQSRRPNTSFCFLDIRSPGLGDTAMYLCATRVLGEPSNEQFFGPGTRLTVL.